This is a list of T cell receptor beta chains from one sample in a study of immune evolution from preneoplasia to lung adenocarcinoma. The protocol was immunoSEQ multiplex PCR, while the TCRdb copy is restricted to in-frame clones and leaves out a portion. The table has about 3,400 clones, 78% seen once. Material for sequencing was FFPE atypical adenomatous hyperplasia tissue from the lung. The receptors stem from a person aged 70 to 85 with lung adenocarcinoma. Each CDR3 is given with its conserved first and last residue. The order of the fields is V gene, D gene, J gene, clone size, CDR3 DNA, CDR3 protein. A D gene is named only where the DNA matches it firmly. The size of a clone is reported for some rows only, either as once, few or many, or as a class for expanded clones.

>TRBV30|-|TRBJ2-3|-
TGTGCCTGGAATGAGAATGCAGATACGCAGTATTTT
CAWNENADTQYF
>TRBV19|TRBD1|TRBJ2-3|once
TGTGCCACCCGGGACAGGGGGCCACCCACTAGCACAGATACGCAGTATTTT
CATRDRGPPTSTDTQYF
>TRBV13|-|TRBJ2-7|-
TGTGCCAGCAGCTTAGCTGGACAGCCGTCCGAGCAGTACTTC
CASSLAGQPSEQYF
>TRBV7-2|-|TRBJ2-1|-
TGTGCCAGCAGCTTAGGAAATCCTCGGGACAATGAGCAGTTCTTC
CASSLGNPRDNEQFF
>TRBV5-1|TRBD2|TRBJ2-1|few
TGCGCCAGCGGTACTAGCGGGAGTACGAATGAGCAGTTCTTC
CASGTSGSTNEQFF
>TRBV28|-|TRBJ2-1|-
TGTGCCAGCAGACGCTATAAGGGCGGAACCTACAATGAGCAGTTCTTC
CASRRYKGGTYNEQFF
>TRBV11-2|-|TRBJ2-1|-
TGTGCCAGCAGCGGGGACTACAATGAGCAGTTCTTC
CASSGDYNEQFF
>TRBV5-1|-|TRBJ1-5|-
TGCGCCAGCAGCTTGGAGGGGCTACAGCCCCAGCATTTT
CASSLEGLQPQHF
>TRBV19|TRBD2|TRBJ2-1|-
TGTGCCAGCAGACTAGCGGGAGAATTGAATGAGCAGTTCTTC
CASRLAGELNEQFF
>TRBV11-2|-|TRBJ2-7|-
TGTGCCAGCAGCTTAGGTGTCCGGGCGTCCTACGAGCAGTACTTC
CASSLGVRASYEQYF
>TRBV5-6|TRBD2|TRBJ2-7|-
TGTGCCAGCAGCTTGGCGGCGGGGGGCGAGCAGTACTTC
CASSLAAGGEQYF
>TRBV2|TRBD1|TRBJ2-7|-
TGTGCCAGCCTAATTGAACAGGGGGCCTACGAGCAGTACTTC
CASLIEQGAYEQYF
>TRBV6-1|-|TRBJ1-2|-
TGTGCCAGCGTCACCAACAGCCCAAGGGACTATGGCTACACCTTC
CASVTNSPRDYGYTF
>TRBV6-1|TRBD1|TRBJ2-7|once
TGTGCCAGCAGTGTAGGTCCAGGGGGCCTGGGAGGACTCGAGCAGTACTTC
CASSVGPGGLGGLEQYF
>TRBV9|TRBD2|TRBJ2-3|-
TGTGCCAGCAGCGCAGGACTAGGGACAGATACGCAGTATTTT
CASSAGLGTDTQYF
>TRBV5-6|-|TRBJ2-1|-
TGTGCCAGCAGCTTGTTAGCTGGCAAGCAGTTCTTC
CASSLLAGKQFF
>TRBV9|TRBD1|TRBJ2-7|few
TGTGCCAGCAGCGCCGGACAGGGGCTACCCTACGAGCAGTACTTC
CASSAGQGLPYEQYF
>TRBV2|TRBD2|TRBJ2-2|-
TGTGCCAGCACCCGGACTAGCGGGAGCCGTAACACCGGGGAGCTGTTTTTT
CASTRTSGSRNTGELFF
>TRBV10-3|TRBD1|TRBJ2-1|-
TGTGCCATCAGTAGTGAATGGGACAGGGGTTTGTTCGATGAGCAGTTCTTC
CAISSEWDRGLFDEQFF
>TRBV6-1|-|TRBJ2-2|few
TGTGCCAGCATTATTAGGGGCACCGGGGAGCTGTTTTTT
CASIIRGTGELFF
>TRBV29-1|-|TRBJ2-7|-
TGCAGCGTTGAAGATGCCTCAGGGAGCTACGAGCAGTACTTC
CSVEDASGSYEQYF
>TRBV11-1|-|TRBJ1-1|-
TGTGCCAGCAGTAGGACCCTTGAAGCTTTCTTT
CASSRTLEAFF
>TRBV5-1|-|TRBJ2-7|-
TGCGCCAGCAGCACGGGGCATGGGGCGGGTAGCTACGAGCAGTACTTC
CASSTGHGAGSYEQYF
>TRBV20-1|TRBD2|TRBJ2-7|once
TGCAGTGCTAGAGTCCGGGAGGGGCACTTC
CSARVREGHF
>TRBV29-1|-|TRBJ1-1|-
TGCAGCGAGGCGACAGCAGAAAGATCTTTCTTT
CSEATAERSFF
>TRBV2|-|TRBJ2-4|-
TGTGCCAGCAGTGAGAGTGGCCTCATTCAGTACTTC
CASSESGLIQYF
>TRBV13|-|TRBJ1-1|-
TGTGCCAGCAGCTTCCCCGGGACAACATACACTGAAGCTTTCTTT
CASSFPGTTYTEAFF
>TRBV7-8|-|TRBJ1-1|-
TGTGCCAGCAGCTTAGCTCGGACAGTGAACACTGAAGCTTTCTTT
CASSLARTVNTEAFF
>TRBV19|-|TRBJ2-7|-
TGTGCCAGTAGCCTCACGGGACTGCCCGATACCTCCTACGAGCAGTACTTC
CASSLTGLPDTSYEQYF
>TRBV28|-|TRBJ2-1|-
TGTGCCTGCCAGGACCGAGGCTACAATGAGCAGTTCTTC
CACQDRGYNEQFF
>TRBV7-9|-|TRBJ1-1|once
TGTGCCAGCAGCCCTAGGGGAACTGAAGCTTTCTTT
CASSPRGTEAFF
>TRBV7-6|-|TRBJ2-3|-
TGTGCCAGCAGCTCCTACAGTACCCGCACAGATACGCAGTATTTT
CASSSYSTRTDTQYF
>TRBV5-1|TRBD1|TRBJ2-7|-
TGCGCCAGTAGGGGACAGGGGACCTACGAGCAGTACTTC
CASRGQGTYEQYF
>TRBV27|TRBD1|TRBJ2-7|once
TGTGCCAGGGGACAGGGGGCACCATGCTCCTACGAGCAGTACTTC
CARGQGAPCSYEQYF
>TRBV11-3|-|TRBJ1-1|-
TGTGCCAGCAGTGAGGACCTTGTGAACACTGAAGCTTTCTTT
CASSEDLVNTEAFF
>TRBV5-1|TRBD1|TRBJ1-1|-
TGCGCCACCGCGACAGGGGTTGAAAACACTGAAGCTTTCTTT
CATATGVENTEAFF
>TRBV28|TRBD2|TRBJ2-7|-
TGTGCCAGCAGTTTGAGCGTACTAGCGGTTTACGAGCAGTACTTC
CASSLSVLAVYEQYF